This passage covers 2 T cell receptor beta chains from one sample sequenced in a study of OX40 agonist ivuxolimab in advanced cancers. Library preparation was by the immunoSEQ multiplex PCR assay. TCRdb's version of the immuneACCESS table is confined to in-frame rearrangements and falls short of the full clone set. An unresolved V gene accounts for under half of the shortfall where checked; the remainder is of unknown origin. The sample table holds over 50,000 clones, of which 92% were seen once. Jointly, the top ten make up around 25% of the sample. This specimen was CD4+ or CD8+ T cells sorted from blood, taken in a trial of the OX40 agonist ivuxolimab. The receptors originated from an adult with an advanced solid tumor such as melanoma, head and neck, liver or kidney cancer.

This chain uses TRBV28 with TRBJ1-6; no definite D call. Between the trimmed V and J ends, which lost 4 bases and 7 bases, there was a span of 8 bases. Germline CDR1 is MDHEN and CDR2 is SYDVKM. The CDR3 contains 13 residues. The CDR3 sequence: CASSYRTNSPLHF. The CDR3 DNA is TGTGCCAGCAGTTACCGGACGAATTCACCCCTCCACTTT.

This chain uses TRBV12-5 with TRBJ1-5, with D uncertain. CDR1 and CDR2 from the germline V gene are LGHNT and FRNRAP. The CDR3 covers 12 residues. In DNA, the CDR3 is TGTTCTTGGACCGGCTGCGGTCAGCCCCAGCATTTT. Its translation: CSWTGCGQPQHF.